What follows describes a single T cell receptor beta chain. As originally analysed: Counts of nucleated cells, estimated from reference gene primer amplification, were obtained. Data came from immunoSEQ multiplex PCR; TCRdb stores just in-frame clones and leaves some out. V and J calls and clone size are those listed in that table; D and trimming were worked out from the DNA. The sample includes approximately 150,000 clones, approximately 88% of them seen just once. The CDR3 spans 14 residues. The V gene's germline CDR1 is SGHTA and CDR2 FQGNSA. V dropped 1 base and J dropped 5; count of bases not matched to a gene: 0. Participants had their cohort set by participant-reported clinical history. Those designated as exposed participants met a COVID-19 case within 2 weeks before study entry. This sample stems from a study of blood T cell repertoires in COVID-19. Study-wide context: The cDNA or gDNA used as material had been derived from T cells, B-cell-depleted T cells, or PBMCs.

Source material: PBMCs or T cells enriched from blood (not recorded which). This sequence originates from a man in his 70s who had been exposed to COVID-19. J is TRBJ2-3 and V is TRBV7-2; the match to TRBD2 covers 10 bases. The DNA of the CDR3 is TGTGCCAGCAGCTTAGTAGCGGGGGGAGATACGCAGTATTTT. It specifies CASSLVAGGDTQYF. Filled out from reference TRBV7-2 and TRBJ2-3, the complete variable domain reads GAGVSQSPSNKVTEKGKDVELRCDPISGHTALYWYRQSLGQGLEFLIYFQGNSAPDKSGLPSDRFSAERTGGSVSTLTIQRTQQEDSAVYLCASSLVAGGDTQYFGPGTRLTVL.